This TCR beta chain is from a study of CD8 T cells in ankylosing spondylitis. It was by quantitative 5'-RACE with molecular barcodes that TCR beta libraries were made. TCRdb reprocessed the 5' RACE reads via MiXCR and lists one record per CDR3 protein. The table records about 66,000 distinct CDR3 sequences, about 6% of them present only once. V lost 9 bases to trimming and J lost 4 bases, with 13 bases between them. Per germline, CDR1 SGHTA and CDR2 FQGNSA. There are 13 residues in the CDR3. General study points: A TCR beta motif made of several highly homologous variants seemed typical of ankylosing spondylitis blood.

This clonotype was observed at least ten times. Its antigen is undetermined. The source is a male donor with ankylosing spondylitis. The sample was synovial fluid, either unsorted or a sorted T cell fraction (not recorded which). The genes are TRBV7-2 and TRBJ2-1; maybe TRBD2 (5 bases). Here the CDR3 reads CASSVGVYNEQFF. CDR3 bases: TGTGCCAGTAGCGTAGGAGTTTACAATGAGCAGTTCTTC.